This entry describes one TCR beta chain. Its antigen remains unknown. This specimen comes from a study of cytomegalovirus exposure and HLA in healthy donors. Study-level findings and limits: Later genetic work tied a missense DCLRE1C variant to beta-chain V and J trimming. Later on, an analysis tied under 20,000 TCR beta sequences to HLA alleles at 0.05 false discovery rate.

The J segment lost 7 bases and the V segment lost 1 base, leaving 12 bases of the junction unmatched. Looked up from germline, CDR1 is SGHVS and CDR2 is FNYEAQ. The CDR3 has 19 residues. 60 Vbeta and 13 Jbeta primers were used in PCR. Assay: immunoSEQ multiplex PCR; the TCRdb copy retains only in-frame clones and omits some. The profile shows under 200,000 clones, approximately 80% of them singletons. This TCR was recovered from a woman aged 25 to 39 in good health and CMV-seronegative. The specimen was PBMCs. The chain combines TRBV7-6 with TRBJ2-1; TRBD2 matches at 14 bases. CDR3 bases: TGTGCCAGCAGCTTAGTGCATCCCGGGACTAGCGGGGGCCGGAATGAGCAGTTCTTC. Translation gives CASSLVHPGTSGGRNEQFF.